This T cell receptor beta chain was obtained from a study of cytomegalovirus exposure and HLA in healthy donors (dated by TCRdb to 2016 to 2017). In terms of the full investigation: According to an earlier analysis of several hundred of the donors, about 180 million T cells yielded roughly 110 million unique TCR beta sequences and 276 Gb of sequence data. Of the 300 to 450 genotyped donors, roughly 85% fell in the genetic ancestry cluster associated with self-reported Caucasian donors. Rather than drawing on any new phenotypic data, the later analysis identified candidate immune exposures from TCR beta sequences and the way those sequences occurred across donors. About five DR-DQ haplotypes were treated as single units for association and clustering because of strong linkage in the cohort. In a later genetic analysis, genome-wide SNP genotypes for about 55% of the roughly 700 donors were used, and that subset was treated as a discovery cohort. Typing coverage varied by locus: roughly 629-630 donors for A, B, C, DRB1 and DQB1; approximately 500 for DQA1; approximately 570 for DPA1; approximately 450 for DPB1. Along with the approximately 650-subject first cohort, a separate validation cohort of more than 90 different subjects was used. Alongside the repertoire data, information on donor age, sex, ethnicity and CMV serostatus was compiled. In an earlier analysis of roughly 580 of the donors, high-throughput TCR beta sequencing was used to judge whether each TCR beta V gene segment behaved as functional or pseudogenic. Every repertoire in the discovery cohort had been generated on one and the same sequencing platform. To predict cytomegalovirus infection status, the study brought together high-throughput TCR immunosequencing, statistical association of individual TCRs with disease status, and machine learning. The study profiled the T cell repertoires of fewer than 850 subjects by immunosequencing and related them to cytomegalovirus serostatus. Across some 400 genotyped donors of the cohort, an average of roughly 250,000 unique TCR beta nucleotide sequences per donor were sequenced, and roughly 20% of those sequences were non-productive. The study was designed to test whether signatures of past pathogen exposure could be identified by cataloging public T cell receptors. An early release covering over 500 HLA-typed donors comprised approximately 300 gigabases of sequencing data and tens of millions of unique TCR sequences. Both class I and class II loci were covered by HLA typing, at four-digit resolution. To study patterns of TCR occurrence, a later analysis re-analyzed previously published TCR beta repertoires from several hundred donors and added high-resolution HLA genotyping. What the study reported, not specific to this receptor: CMV serostatus was the only immune exposure information available for the cohort. Strong co-occurrence of HLA alleles, especially DR and DQ, made assigning TCR associations to individual alleles difficult. The authors suggested that the approach could potentially be generalized to other disease states and immunological phenotypes. In a later analysis, the rate of TCR association differed among HLA loci, with DRB1 alleles having the most associated TCRs and HLA-C alleles having the fewest. Across donors, most TCR sequences were observed very rarely, whereas some public TCRs were present in many individuals. HLA typing was unavailable for some donors at each locus, so association tests used only the typed subset. A further reported finding was that TCR beta sequences accurately predicted the HLA-A and HLA-B alleles for most subjects in the first cohort. Most CMV-associated TCR beta chains appeared to be HLA-restricted in a later analysis, and the HLA associations seemed to be driven largely by CMV exposure. A cluster of highly shared sequence variants was judged likely to represent a technical artifact of the sequencing pipeline. An earlier analysis of around 500 of the donors showed that most TCR beta V segments appeared in productive rearrangements either about 87% or about 30% of the time, which broadly matched IMGT annotations. Some IMGT-functional V segments, including TRBV6-2 and TRBV6-3, could not be distinguished by the 87-base-pair reads and were therefore excluded. The presence/absence analyses assumed that sequencing depth was roughly uniform across donors, and that assumption may not be true. In a later analysis, HLA-associated TCR beta chains were found to be more clonally expanded and to have lower generation probabilities than equally common non-associated chains. A later analysis reported that several top co-occurrence clusters appeared linked to parvovirus B19, influenza, CMV and Epstein-Barr virus. In both the original and validation cohorts, the classifier was reported to diagnose cytomegalovirus status with high specificity and sensitivity. In a later genetic analysis, a missense DCLRE1C variant was associated with V-gene and J-gene trimming of TCR beta chains, and the association was replicated in an independent cohort. Compared with the roughly 600-donor mean, donors in an Asian-associated ancestry cluster had fewer N-insertions in productive TCRs, according to a later genetic analysis. In vitro tests confirmed that three of the cytomegalovirus-associated TCR beta chains recognize cytomegalovirus antigens. At a false discovery rate of 0.05, a later analysis linked around 17,000 TCR beta sequences to specific HLA alleles. The earlier analysis of a few hundred of the donors excluded some 15 rarely observed V segments, including chromosome 9 orphons, because counts were too low. Only TCR beta chains were sequenced in this cohort, and the absence of alpha or paired-chain data limited detectable features. The study listed 150 to 200 TCR beta chains as associated with cytomegalovirus. Correlated functional status among segregating V segments might be attributable to linkage disequilibrium, but an unknown experimental factor could not be ruled out.

The cohort consisted of hundreds of healthy bone marrow donors. At the time of sampling, every cohort member was nominally healthy, though immune exposures that went unrecorded were likely present. Of the roughly 620 cohort members, approximately 280 had positive CMV serostatus and 350 to 400 had negative CMV serostatus, and CMV serostatus was not recorded for the donor. A peripheral blood sample was collected from each donor, and TCR beta sequencing was performed on peripheral blood mononuclear cells. The Qiagen DNeasy Blood Extraction Kit was used to extract genomic DNA from the blood cell samples. CDR1 MNHNS and CDR2 SASEGT are derived from the germline V gene. Deletion took 4 bases off V and 0 bases off J, with a span of 7 bases between the germline ends. Measured from the cysteine to the phenylalanine, the CDR3 is 15 residues long. This entry keeps only the CDR3 DNA: 45 bases, framed from base 1.

Libraries were built with the immunoSEQ multiplex PCR assay. The multiplex PCR relied on a mix of 60 forward primers for TCR Vbeta segments and 13 reverse primers for TCR Jbeta segments. The CDR3 region of rearranged TCR beta genes was amplified from genomic DNA with a multiplex PCR assay. The Illumina HiSeq System was used to sequence the amplified TCR beta libraries as 87-base-pair reads. The authors' pipeline ran thus. A later analysis tallied 80 million to 95 million unique TCR beta chains across the approximately 670 repertoires, and around 9.9 million of those chains were shared by two or more donors. A nearest-neighbor algorithm error-corrected the raw reads and collapsed the reads into unique sequences, merging closely related sequences to remove PCR and sequencing errors. CDR3 sequences were aligned to IMGT reference sequences to assign V, D and J gene segments. For a sequence to be retained, a match of at least six nucleotides to both a V gene segment and a J gene segment was required. A rearrangement was called productive if the CDR3 had no stop codons and remained in frame with V and J, and every other rearrangement was called non-productive. Following IMGT convention, CDR3 was defined as the stretch from the second conserved V-encoded cysteine to the conserved J-encoded phenylalanine. The earlier analysis of fewer than 700 of the donors excluded sequences that lacked an unambiguous match to a single V gene segment. In an earlier analysis of some 590 of the donors, V segments were called functional above 56.7% productive rearrangements and were called segregating when the between-donor standard deviation exceeded 5%. To diagnose cytomegalovirus status from the catalog of TCR beta chain sequences, a statistical classification framework was built. A later analysis assigned V and J genes by comparing TCR nucleotide sequences with IMGT/GENE-DB human TR gene sequences. In a later analysis, CDR3 sequences and most-parsimonious VDJ recombination scenarios were assigned using the TCRdist pipeline. A later analysis defined each TCR beta chain by its CDR3 amino acid sequence plus V-gene family, and excluded reads lacking a unique V-gene family. As a way to deal with suspected cross-contamination and a sequencing artifact, a later analysis dropped over 550 nucleotide sequences that were highly shared and had low generation probability. A later analysis calculated a clonal expansion index for each public chain from normalized within-repertoire ranks of inferred template counts. In a later analysis, generation probabilities were computed with a VDJ recombination model fitted to out-of-frame rearrangements, and the resulting probabilities were checked against IGoR. Hypergeometric tests were used in a later analysis to score TCR-TCR, TCR-HLA and TCR-CMV co-occurrence, with a repertoire-size bias correction applied to the TCR pairs. A later analysis estimated false discovery rates by permuting HLA or CMV assignments 20 times. In a later analysis, co-occurring TCRs were grouped using DBSCAN, with TCRdist sequence similarity added in when clustering inside HLA-allele-positive subsets. Repertoires with fewer than 30,000 or more than 120,000 public chains were left out of co-occurrence clustering, as were roughly five repertoires with anomalous nucleotide sharing. Imported from immuneACCESS, the table was reduced by TCRdb to in-frame sequences with V and J called. These copies leave out some clones; in studies compared against another copy, an unresolved V gene accounts for under half, and the cause of the remainder is not known. The DNA gave D and trimming, while V, J and clone size come from that table. The sample contains around 120,000 clones, around 77% of them found a single time. The ten biggest clones cover less than 4% of the sample.

This clone is described as medium-sized (0.01 to 0.1%). Its antigen is not yet known. No much larger clonotype is one base removed from it; base qualities were not supplied. The chain uses TRBV6-1 and TRBJ2-6, with TRBD1 perhaps the D gene, on 5 matching bases. This clonotype was obtained from a human donor in good health. Sequenced: PBMCs. The nucleotides read TGTGCCAGCAGTGTCGACAGCTCTGGGGCCAACGTCCTGACTTTC. Its protein is CASSVDSSGANVLTF.